A single sample is the source of the 5 T cell receptor beta chains below, sequenced in a study of T cells after posttransplantation cyclophosphamide (TCRdb year 2016). Libraries were constructed by the immunoSEQ multiplex PCR assay. TCRdb holds this immuneACCESS table with in-frame rearrangements only. Some clones are missing; in checked studies, unresolved V genes explain under half, and the rest has no known cause. This sample is represented by around 30,000 clones, with no singletons among them. 2.7% of the sample rests with the top ten. Sequencing was carried out using PBMCs. The receptors shown here come from a woman aged 55-70 years in good health, CMV-negative, and a related stem cell transplant donor.

The sample holds a few counts of this clone. The V gene is TRBV30, the J gene TRBJ1-2; TRBD1 agrees at 8 bases. Germline assignment: CDR1 GTSNPN and CDR2 SVGIG (reference sequence). V gave up 0 bases and J gave up 6 bases; unmatched junction bases: 9. The CDR3 extends over 15 amino acids. The CDR3, as DNA: TGTGCCTGGAGTGTATTGGGGTCAGGGGGCAATGGCTACACCTTC. The encoded protein is CAWSVLGSGGNGYTF.

This clone was counted only a few times. This rearrangement joins TRBV27 to TRBJ2-5; D remains unclear. V shed 6 bases and J shed 5 bases, with 13 bases lying between them. The CDR3 loop spans 13 amino acids. Germline-derived CDR1 and CDR2 are MNHEY and SMNVEV (reference sequence). CDR3 nucleotide sequence: TGTGCCAGCAGCAACGACCGCAGGGAGACCCAGTACTTC. Translating gives CASSNDRRETQYF.

In its sample, this clone was seen many times. V gene TRBV7-9 combines with J gene TRBJ1-4; tentative D call: TRBD1 (6 bases). Trimming pared 5 bases from V and 1 base from J, leaving 11 bases between. The CDR3 extends over 15 amino acids. Germline values: CDR1 SEHNR, CDR2 FQNEAQ (reference sequence). The CDR3 region has the DNA TGTGCCAGCAGCACCTACAGGGAAACTAATGAAAAACTGTTTTTT. Residues: CASSTYRETNEKLFF. The variable domain in full, with the rest retrieved from reference TRBV7-9 and TRBJ1-4, is DTGVSQNPRHKITKRGQNVTFRCDPISEHNRLYWYRQTLGQGPEFLTYFQNEAQLEKSRLLSDRFSAERPKGSFSTLEIQRTEQGDSAMYLCASSTYRETNEKLFFGSGTQLSVL.

The table lists this clone with many counts. V and J are TRBV7-9 and TRBJ2-2, with 7 nucleotides matching TRBD1. Trimming took 5 bases from V and 6 from J; bases not matched to a gene: 6. Germline V gene sequence: CDR1 SEHNR, CDR2 FQNEAQ (reference sequence). The CDR3 runs 14 residues. The CDR3 region has the DNA TGTGCCAGCAGCCTCAGACAGGGCGCCGGGGAGCTGTTTTTT. Encoded protein: CASSLRQGAGELFF. The complete variable domain, with remaining parts taken from reference TRBV7-9 and TRBJ2-2, reads DTGVSQNPRHKITKRGQNVTFRCDPISEHNRLYWYRQTLGQGPEFLTYFQNEAQLEKSRLLSDRFSAERPKGSFSTLEIQRTEQGDSAMYLCASSLRQGAGELFFGEGSRLTVL.

Ten or more counts support this clone. V usage is TRBV6-7 and J usage is TRBJ2-1, with TRBD1 identical over 9 bases. TRBV6-7 is known as an ORF, though its function is uncertain. This CDR3 has 17 amino acids. Trimming cost V 3 bases and J 4 bases; bases outside gene matches: 10. In DNA form, the CDR3 reads TGTGCCAGCAGTTATCCGTTGGACAGGGGCTTTTACAATGAGCAGTTCTTC. It translates to CASSYPLDRGFYNEQFF.